These T cell receptor beta chains were read from a single sample in a study of identical twins. TCRdb reprocessed the 5' RACE reads via MiXCR and lists one record per CDR3 protein. The sample records some 500,000 distinct CDR3 sequences, over 12% being singletons. The same data also went into a second study, on yellow fever vaccine responses in identical twins.

Sequencing input: CD4+ T cells sorted from blood. Receptor source: a woman aged 18 to 35 in good health. CDR3s include the opening cysteine and the closing phenylalanine or tryptophan. The order of the fields is V gene, CDR3 protein.

V gene: TRBV25-1; CDR3 protein: CASSPGSLMNTEAFF
V gene: TRBV5-1; CDR3 protein: CASSLVAGQGYEQYF
V gene: TRBV5-5; CDR3 protein: CASSPGTRGNEQFF
V gene: TRBV3-1; CDR3 protein: CASSQEGSGKVNKNIQYF
V gene: TRBV18; CDR3 protein: CASSPLKDEQYF
V gene: TRBV7-6; CDR3 protein: CASSLYGTSGRRTGELFF
V gene: TRBV20-1; CDR3 protein: CSARYGGTETQYF
V gene: TRBV28; CDR3 protein: CASSLPGTGGDIQYF
V gene: TRBV5-6; CDR3 protein: CASSFYDRPYFSEQYF
V gene: TRBV21-1; CDR3 protein: CASTPHPVASALLSTDTQYF
V gene: TRBV9; CDR3 protein: CASSVDEVVGEQYF
V gene: TRBV20-1; CDR3 protein: CSARPLALSYNEQFF
V gene: TRBV20-1; CDR3 protein: CSARFVGEQFF
V gene: TRBV15; CDR3 protein: CATSRDRGAGETQYF
V gene: TRBV10-3; CDR3 protein: CAISDGASWSYEQYF
V gene: TRBV6-6; CDR3 protein: CASINEGFSEAFF
V gene: TRBV6-1; CDR3 protein: CASTQGRHNEQFF
V gene: TRBV5-1; CDR3 protein: CASSFPDTSTDTQYF
V gene: TRBV29-1; CDR3 protein: CSVDRIQETQYF
V gene: TRBV6-2/TRBV6-3; CDR3 protein: CASSYNIPTGELFF
V gene: TRBV30; CDR3 protein: CAWTSGVSTDTQYF
V gene: TRBV5-1; CDR3 protein: CASSSSGAGDSPLHF
V gene: TRBV7-9; CDR3 protein: CASLSGGGSYNEQFF
V gene: TRBV5-1; CDR3 protein: CASTRGGGETDTQYF
V gene: TRBV7-2; CDR3 protein: CASSLVQQAGAKNIQYF
V gene: TRBV5-1; CDR3 protein: CASSSNLQATQETQYF
V gene: TRBV28; CDR3 protein: CASRATGGKSKNIQYF
V gene: TRBV9; CDR3 protein: CASSVATGGYEQYF
V gene: TRBV12-3/TRBV12-4; CDR3 protein: CASSPQRGEQYF
V gene: TRBV6-5; CDR3 protein: CASSYGLGDNSYRNEQFF
V gene: TRBV5-1; CDR3 protein: CASSLRGINEKLFF
V gene: TRBV7-2; CDR3 protein: CASSKQGAPGNEQFF
V gene: TRBV5-1; CDR3 protein: CASSGGTGGANVLTF
V gene: TRBV29-1; CDR3 protein: CSVSTGVLEQYF
V gene: TRBV6-2/TRBV6-3; CDR3 protein: CASSLAGERGGEQYF
V gene: TRBV2; CDR3 protein: CASSVNTEAFF
V gene: TRBV4-3; CDR3 protein: CASLPPHCYNEQFF
V gene: TRBV11-1; CDR3 protein: CASSKLAAKGYEQFF
V gene: TRBV7-2; CDR3 protein: CASSRGTVNTGELFF
V gene: TRBV5-1; CDR3 protein: CASSLAPINNEQFF
V gene: TRBV20-1; CDR3 protein: CSARPLGRTLTDTQYF